This entry features one T cell receptor (beta chain) sequence. As yet, its antigen is unknown. Sample time point: sample taken at primary tumor resection. A total of 72 untreated early-stage non-small cell lung cancer patients served as donors. These data originate in a study of spatial heterogeneity in lung cancer. Study summary: Alpha-chain detections were consistently fewer than beta-chain detections among the sequences.

A unique molecular identifier was attached to every TCR cDNA molecule. In TCRdb, the 5' RACE reads were re-called with MiXCR into one record per CDR3 protein. The sample has 5,400 or so distinct CDR3 sequences; about 7.1% are singletons. The V end lost 2 bases, the J end lost 0 bases, and 8 bases lay between the germline ends. The CDR3 covers 14 residues. In germline, CDR1 is DFQATT, CDR2 SNEGSKA (reference sequence). The study's findings and limits: It was found that expanded intratumoral alpha and beta TCR counts tracked tumor mutation counts.

The chain recombines TRBV20-1 with TRBJ2-1; D assignment may be TRBD1 or TRBD2 (5 bases each). The sequences come from lung tumor tissue, collected at surgery. The clonotype originates from a male donor with early-stage non-small cell lung cancer. DNA of the CDR3: TGCAGTGCTAGACCAGGGAGCTCCTACAATGAGCAGTTCTTC. Its protein product is CSARPGSSYNEQFF.